A single sample is the source of the 26 T cell receptor beta chains below, sequenced in a study of response to subunit inactivated influenza vaccine. TCRdb ran MiXCR on the RT-PCR reads and lists one entry per CDR3 protein. The data show roughly 500,000 distinct CDR3 sequences, 25% seen once. The sample was CD4+ T cells sorted from PBMCs, taken about 5 days after vaccination. Receptors originate from a man over 45 who received an inactivated influenza vaccine.

The chain uses TRBV5-5 and TRBJ1-4; no clear D gene. V shed 2 bases and J shed 1 base, with 6 bases lying between them. This CDR3 spans 14 amino acids. Looked up from germline, CDR1 is SGHKS and CDR2 is YYEKEE (reference sequence). The CDR3 sequence: CASSLARTNEKLFF. CDR3 nucleotides: TGTGCCAGCAGCTTAGCCAGAACTAATGAAAAACTGTTTTTT. Full variable domain (remainder filled in from reference TRBV5-5 and TRBJ1-4): DAGVTQSPTHLIKTRGQQVTLRCSPISGHKSVSWYQQVLGQGPQFIFQYYEKEERGRGNFPDRFSARQFPNYSSELNVNALLLGDSALYLCASSLARTNEKLFFGSGTQLSVL.

The chain joins TRBV28 to TRBJ1-1; D possibly corresponds to TRBD1 (5 bases). The germline V gene encodes CDR1 MDHEN and CDR2 SYDVKM. V shed 3 bases and J shed 0 bases, with 11 bases lying between them. The CDR3 loop spans 15 amino acids. The CDR3 DNA reads TGTGCCAGCAGTTTTGGGGCGTCAGTGAACACTGAAGCTTTCTTT. This translates into CASSFGASVNTEAFF.

The chain uses TRBV12-3 or TRBV12-4 and TRBJ2-7; 7 nucleotides match TRBD1. The J segment lost 0 bases and the V segment lost 6 bases, leaving 8 bases of the junction unmatched. This CDR3 has 15 residues. The chain's CDR3 is CASRRTGPISYEQYF. The DNA of the CDR3 is TGTGCCAGCAGGCGGACAGGACCTATCTCCTACGAGCAGTACTTC.

This clonotype was observed a handful of times. The J gene is TRBJ2-5, the V gene TRBV5-1; 10 bases are shared with TRBD2. Germline trimming cut 4 bases from V and 0 bases from J; bases unmatched to any gene: 6. The CDR3 runs to 16 residues. From germline, CDR1 is SGHRS and CDR2 YFSETQ. CDR3 region: CASSKGTSVYQETQYF. The CDR3 coding sequence is TGCGCCAGCAGCAAGGGGACTAGCGTTTACCAAGAGACCCAGTACTTC.

The rearrangement uses TRBV12-3 or TRBV12-4 and TRBJ1-2; 8 bases are a match to TRBD1. The CDR3 runs to 17 residues. V trimming: 2 bases; J trimming: 4 bases; junction bases outside the gene matches: 12. The CDR3, as DNA: TGTGCCAGCAGTTTAACAAGGACAGGGTTTAATAGCTATGGCTACACCTTC. Translation gives CASSLTRTGFNSYGYTF.

This clonotype was seen only a few times. The CDR3 nucleotides are TGCGCCAGCAGCTTGGAGAGGGTGGGGGGACCAGTCGATACGCAGTATTTT. Its protein is CASSLERVGGPVDTQYF. The chain recombines TRBV5-1 with TRBJ2-3; weak D call: TRBD2 (6 bases). The germline V and J ends were trimmed by 0 bases and 6 bases, with 20 bases remaining between them. Germline CDR1 reads SGHRS; CDR2 reads YFSETQ. The CDR3 loop spans 17 amino acids.

This clonotype was detected once. The V and J genes are TRBV27 and TRBJ2-2; 7 nucleotides line up with TRBD1. The V gene end was trimmed by 0 bases and the J gene end by 1 base; junction bases not matched to a gene: 2. In germline, CDR1 is MNHEY, CDR2 SMNVEV (reference sequence). The CDR3 loop spans 16 amino acids. CDR3 sequence (DNA): TGTGCCAGCAGTTTATCCGGGACAGTGAACACCGGGGAGCTGTTTTTT. Its translation: CASSLSGTVNTGELFF.

V and J are TRBV5-6 and TRBJ2-7; D gene uncertain. Germline V gives CDR1 SGHDT, CDR2 YYEEEE. This CDR3 is 13 amino acids long. V was pared by 1 base and J by 2 bases, with 7 bases between. Written as DNA, the CDR3 is TGTGCCAGCAGCTTGATGGGGACCTACGAGCAGTACTTC. Its translation is CASSLMGTYEQYF. Looking up the rest from reference TRBV5-6 and TRBJ2-7 gives the full variable domain: DAGVTQSPTHLIKTRGQQVTLRCSPKSGHDTVSWYQQALGQGPQFIFQYYEEEERQRGNFPDRFSGHQFPNYSSELNVNALLLGDSALYLCASSLMGTYEQYFGPGTRLTVT.

This clonotype has more than one count but fewer than ten. V is TRBV9 and J is TRBJ2-1; 10 nucleotides align to TRBD2. The CDR3 is 15 residues long. From germline, CDR1 is SGDLS and CDR2 YYNGEE. V was clipped by 0 bases and J by 7 bases; unmatched bases: 4. The CDR3 is CASSVDPSGSNEQFF. CDR3 DNA: TGTGCCAGCAGCGTAGATCCTAGCGGGAGTAATGAGCAGTTCTTC. Drawing the rest from reference TRBV9 and TRBJ2-1, the complete variable domain is DSGVTQTPKHLITATGQRVTLRCSPRSGDLSVYWYQQSLDQGLQFLIQYYNGEERAKGNILERFSAQQFPDLHSELNLSSLELGDSALYFCASSVDPSGSNEQFFGPGTRLTVL.

About this clonotype itself: Given a much more abundant clone one base away, this may be a read error. The CDR3 DNA reads TGTGCCAGCAGTGAAGCAGGCTACTATGGCTACACCTTC. Translated, it gives CASSEAGYYGYTF. This chain uses TRBV6-1 with TRBJ1-2; D gene uncertain. V gave up 0 bases and J gave up 3 bases, with 5 bases separating them. CDR1 MNHNS and CDR2 SASEGT come from the germline V gene. The CDR3 spans 13 residues.

There are a few counts of this clonotype. V and J are TRBV12-3 or TRBV12-4 and TRBJ2-1; TRBD2 matches at 11 bases. The CDR3 consists of 15 residues. The trim removed 6 bases at V and 7 bases at J, leaving 8 bases unmatched. This CDR3 reads CASRLLAGGKNEQFF. The CDR3 coding sequence is TGTGCCAGCAGACTCCTAGCGGGAGGAAAAAATGAGCAGTTCTTC.

This clonotype turned up a few times. This chain links TRBV10-2 with TRBJ1-2, with 11 bases aligning to TRBD1. This CDR3 spans 16 amino acids. V lost 0 bases, J lost 3 bases, and 3 bases stayed unmatched. The V gene's germline CDR1 is WSHSY and CDR2 SAAADI. The DNA for the CDR3 is TGCGCCAGCAGTGAGTCTCGGACAGGGGGCCACTATGGCTACACCTTC. Amino acids: CASSESRTGGHYGYTF.

The J gene is TRBJ2-2, the V gene TRBV6-2 or TRBV6-3; 11 bases fit TRBD1. The ends lost 6 bases at V and 2 bases at J; junction bases unmatched: 5. Germline V gene data show CDR1 as MNHEY and CDR2 as SVGEGT. The CDR3 contains 16 residues. CDR3: CASSTGTGGNTGELFF. CDR3 in DNA: TGTGCCAGCAGCACCGGGACAGGGGGAAACACCGGGGAGCTGTTTTTT.

This clonotype was counted many times. This rearrangement joins TRBV5-1 to TRBJ1-1; no clear D gene. V was trimmed by 3 bases and J by 1 base, leaving 10 bases between them. The CDR3 has 14 amino acids. Germline lookup yields CDR1 SGHRS and CDR2 YFSETQ. CDR3 region: CASSSLDRNTEAFF. CDR3 coding DNA: TGCGCCAGCAGCTCCCTCGACCGGAACACTGAAGCTTTCTTT.

This clonotype occurred a few times. The CDR3 loop reads CASSWDGGAGREQFF. In DNA form, the CDR3 reads TGCGCCAGCAGCTGGGACGGAGGGGCCGGACGAGAGCAGTTCTTC. V gene TRBV5-1 combines with J gene TRBJ2-1; maybe TRBD2 (6 bases). CDR1 is SGHRS and CDR2 is YFSETQ in the germline V gene. V was cut by 3 bases and J by 10 bases, with 20 bases left in between. The CDR3 sequence is 15 residues long.

Only a few counts were recorded for this clonotype. The chain combines TRBV6-4 with TRBJ2-3, with 11 bases lining up with TRBD1. Germline V gene data show CDR1 as MRHNA and CDR2 as SNTAGT. Losses at the gene ends were 6 bases for V and 3 bases for J; bases not matched to a gene: 8. The CDR3 is 16 amino acids. This CDR3 is CASSRTGGKGTDTQYF. CDR3 sequence (DNA): TGTGCCAGCAGCAGGACAGGGGGCAAGGGAACAGATACGCAGTATTTT.

This clonotype occurred a few times. The gene calls are TRBV5-1 and TRBJ2-5; 8 bases are a match to TRBD1. The CDR3 consists of 14 residues. Germline V CDR1 and CDR2: SGHRS, YFSETQ. V lost 3 bases to trimming and J lost 5 bases; unmatched junction nucleotides: 6. The CDR3 reads CASSSSGGWETQYF. The CDR3 nucleotides read TGCGCCAGCAGCTCATCAGGGGGCTGGGAGACCCAGTACTTC.

The V and J genes are TRBV12-3 or TRBV12-4 and TRBJ1-2; D gene uncertain. The CDR3 runs to 12 residues. With 3 bases removed from V and 8 bases from J, the gap between germline ends came to 10 bases. CDR3 region: CASSFVSWGYTF. CDR3 bases: TGTGCCAGCAGTTTTGTCAGTTGGGGCTACACCTTC.

This chain links TRBV29-1 with TRBJ2-7; TRBD1 matches at 8 bases. CDR3 length: 12 amino acids. V was pared by 5 bases and J by 3 bases, with 3 bases of the junction left unmatched. Germline CDR1 and CDR2: SQVTM and ANQGSEA. The CDR3 spells CSVQQGVYEQYF. In nucleotides, the CDR3 is TGCAGCGTTCAACAGGGGGTCTACGAGCAGTACTTC.

The chain is built from TRBV2 and TRBJ1-1, with D uncertain. Germline V gene lookup returns CDR1 SNHLY and CDR2 FYNNEI. V dropped 4 bases and J dropped 3 bases, with 12 bases sitting between them. The CDR3 consists of 14 residues. DNA for the CDR3: TGTGCCAGCAGTGGGGGTATTTTGGACACTGAAGCTTTCTTT. Amino acids: CASSGGILDTEAFF.

This clonotype was seen ten or more times. The CDR3 reads CASSSMTGLDNYGGASTDTQYF. The DNA of the CDR3 is TGTGCCAGCAGTTCCATGACAGGGCTCGACAATTATGGCGGCGCTAGCACAGATACGCAGTATTTT. The chain carries TRBV27 and TRBJ2-3, with 7 positions matching TRBD1. With 4 bases clipped from V and 0 bases from J, the junction kept 25 bases outside the gene matches. The CDR3 consists of 22 residues. Germline V gene data show CDR1 as MNHEY and CDR2 as SMNVEV (reference sequence).

In its sample, this clonotype was seen a few times. The rearrangement uses TRBV28 and TRBJ2-1, with 8 bases fitting TRBD2. The ends lost 2 bases at V and 2 bases at J; junction bases unmatched: 5. Germline loops: CDR1 MDHEN, CDR2 SYDVKM. CDR3 size: 16 residues. In DNA, the CDR3 is TGTGCCAGCAGTTTAGGGGGACTAGAGCCCTACAATGAGCAGTTCTTC. Residues: CASSLGGLEPYNEQFF.

This clonotype turned up a few times. The genes are TRBV6-2 or TRBV6-3 and TRBJ2-1, with no clear D. V lost 8 bases to trimming and J lost 5 bases, with 13 bases between them. The CDR3 consists of 13 residues. CDR1 and CDR2 (germline): MNHEY, SVGEGT. In DNA, the CDR3 is TGTGCCAGCGGGCCTATCGCTCACAATGAGCAGTTCTTC. Translating gives CASGPIAHNEQFF.

This clonotype was counted between two and nine times. This chain uses TRBV25-1 with TRBJ1-2, with D possibly being TRBD1 (6 bases). Germline CDR1 reads MGHDK; CDR2 reads SYGVNS. The CDR3 is 15 amino acids. The ends were cut back, 4 bases at V and 6 bases at J, with 18 bases in the middle. The CDR3 DNA reads as TGTGCCAGCAGTGCCCCCGGGACAACCGCGGATGGCTACACCTTC. Encoded protein: CASSAPGTTADGYTF.

This clonotype has just a few counts. This chain uses TRBV20-1 with TRBJ2-3; 10 nucleotides agree with TRBD2. The germline V gene has CDR1 DFQATT and CDR2 SNEGSKA (reference sequence). The ends lost 6 bases at V and 2 bases at J; junction bases unmatched: 8. The CDR3 loop spans 15 amino acids. The CDR3 region is CSADGLAGVTDTQYF. The CDR3 DNA reads as TGCAGTGCGGATGGTCTAGCGGGAGTCACAGATACGCAGTATTTT.

This chain links TRBV6-1 with TRBJ2-7, with 7 bases lining up with TRBD1. The V gene's germline CDR1 is MNHNS and CDR2 SASEGT. The CDR3 is 11 residues long. The junction had 8 bases not matched to a gene; V was cut back by 6 bases and J by 12 bases. The CDR3 coding sequence is TGTGCCAGCAGACTCGACAGGGTGCCGTACTTC. As protein: CASRLDRVPYF.